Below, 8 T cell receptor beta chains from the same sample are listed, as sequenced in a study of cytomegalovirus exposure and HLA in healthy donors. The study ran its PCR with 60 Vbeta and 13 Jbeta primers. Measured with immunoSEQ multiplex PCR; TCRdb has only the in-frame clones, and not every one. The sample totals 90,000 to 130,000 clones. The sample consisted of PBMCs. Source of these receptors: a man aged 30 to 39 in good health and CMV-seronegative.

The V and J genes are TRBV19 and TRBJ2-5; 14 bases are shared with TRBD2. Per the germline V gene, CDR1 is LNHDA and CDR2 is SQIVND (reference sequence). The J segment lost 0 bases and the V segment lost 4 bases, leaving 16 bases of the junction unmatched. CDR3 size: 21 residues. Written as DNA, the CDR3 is TGTGCCAGTAGTACAACAGGAGAAGGACTAGCGGGGGGCCGGTACCAAGAGACCCAGTACTTC. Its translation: CASSTTGEGLAGGRYQETQYF. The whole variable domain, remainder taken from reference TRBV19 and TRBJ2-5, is DGGITQSPKYLFRKEGQNVTLSCEQNLNHDAMYWYRQDPGQGLRLIYYSQIVNDFQKGDIAEGYSVSREKKESFPLTVTSAQKNPTAFYLCASSTTGEGLAGGRYQETQYFGPGTRLLVL.

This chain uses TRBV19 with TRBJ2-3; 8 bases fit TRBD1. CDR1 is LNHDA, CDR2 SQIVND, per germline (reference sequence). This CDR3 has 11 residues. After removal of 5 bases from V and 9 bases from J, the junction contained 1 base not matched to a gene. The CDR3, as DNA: TGTGCCAGTAGTTGGACAGGGACGCAGTATTTT. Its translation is CASSWTGTQYF.

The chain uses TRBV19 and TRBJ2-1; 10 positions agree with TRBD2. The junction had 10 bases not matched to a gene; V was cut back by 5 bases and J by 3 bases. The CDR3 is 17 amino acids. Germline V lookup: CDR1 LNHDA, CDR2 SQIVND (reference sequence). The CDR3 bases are TGTGCCAGTAGTTCCCGGGGAAGCGGGGGGGGCTACAATGAGCAGTTCTTC. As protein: CASSSRGSGGGYNEQFF.

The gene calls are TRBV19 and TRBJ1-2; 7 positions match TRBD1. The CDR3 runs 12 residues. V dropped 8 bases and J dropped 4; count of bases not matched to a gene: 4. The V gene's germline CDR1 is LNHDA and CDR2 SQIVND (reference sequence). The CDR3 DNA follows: TGTGCCAGTCTACAGGGGAGCTATGGCTACACCTTC. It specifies CASLQGSYGYTF.

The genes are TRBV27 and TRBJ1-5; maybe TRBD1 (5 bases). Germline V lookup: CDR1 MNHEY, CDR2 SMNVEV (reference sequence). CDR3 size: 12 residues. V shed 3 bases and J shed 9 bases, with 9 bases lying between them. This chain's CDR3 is CASSFHQGPQHF. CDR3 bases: TGTGCCAGCAGTTTTCATCAGGGGCCCCAGCATTTT.

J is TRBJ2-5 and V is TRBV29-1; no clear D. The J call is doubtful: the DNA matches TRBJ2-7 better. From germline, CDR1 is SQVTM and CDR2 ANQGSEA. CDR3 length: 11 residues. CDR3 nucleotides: TGCAGCGTTGAATCGGGTTACGAGCAGTACTTC. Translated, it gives CSVESGYEQYF.

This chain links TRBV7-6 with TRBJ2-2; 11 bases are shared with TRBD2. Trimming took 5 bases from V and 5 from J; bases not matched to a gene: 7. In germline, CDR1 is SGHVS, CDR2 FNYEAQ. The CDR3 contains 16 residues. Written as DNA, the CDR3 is TGTGCCAGCAGCCTTAGCGGGGGGGTCAATACCGGGGAGCTGTTTTTT. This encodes CASSLSGGVNTGELFF.

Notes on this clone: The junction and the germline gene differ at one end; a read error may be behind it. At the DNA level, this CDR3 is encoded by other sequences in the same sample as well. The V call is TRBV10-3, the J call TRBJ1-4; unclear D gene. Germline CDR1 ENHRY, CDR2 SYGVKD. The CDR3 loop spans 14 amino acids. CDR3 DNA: TGTGCCATCAGTGGAGCGGGGAAGAATGAAAAGCTGTTTTTT. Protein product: CAISGAGKNEKLFF.